This T cell receptor (beta chain) emerged from a study of cytomegalovirus exposure and HLA in healthy donors. Measured with immunoSEQ multiplex PCR; TCRdb has only the in-frame clones, and not every one. The table lists 150,000 to 250,000 clones, 80% to 90% of them singletons, with 1.2% in the top ten. From germline, CDR1 is KGHSH and CDR2 LQKENI. V gave up 0 bases and J gave up 4 bases, with 7 bases separating them. The length of the CDR3 is 13 residues. The sequencing sample was made of PBMCs. The clonotype originates from a woman in her twenties or thirties in good health and CMV-seronegative. This chain joins TRBV18 and TRBJ2-7; no reliable D call. The CDR3 is CASSPPASYEQYF. In DNA form, the CDR3 reads TGTGCCAGCTCACCACCAGCGTCTTACGAGCAGTACTTC. Based on the CDR3 plus reference TRBV18 and TRBJ2-7, the full variable domain is NAGVMQNPRHLVRRRGQEARLRCSPMKGHSHVYWYRQLPEEGLKFMVYLQKENIIDESGMPKERFSAEFPKEGPSILRIQQVVRGDSAAYFCASSPPASYEQYFGPGTRLTVT.